The clone carrying this TCR beta chain showed up many times. This sample was taken from a study of blood T cell repertoires in COVID-19. About the research overall: Both acute and convalescent COVID-19 samples were obtained from the United States, Italy and Spain.

Repertoires were generated with immunoSEQ multiplex PCR, while TCRdb's copy carries only in-frame clones and drops some. The sample contains 75,000 to 85,000 clones, 80% to 90% of which appear only once. The sample taken for sequencing was peripheral blood. The clonotype originates from a man over 45 with active COVID-19.

CDR3 protein: CASSPKDRGQGEQFF. In nucleotides, the CDR3 is TGTGCCAGCAGCCCTAAGGACAGGGGGCAGGGTGAGCAGTTCTTC. J is TRBJ2-1 and V is TRBV7-6; 11 bases are shared with TRBD1. The CDR3 sequence is 15 residues long. With V trimmed by 5 bases and J by 9 bases, 9 bases remained unmatched. Per germline, CDR1 SGHVS and CDR2 FNYEAQ.